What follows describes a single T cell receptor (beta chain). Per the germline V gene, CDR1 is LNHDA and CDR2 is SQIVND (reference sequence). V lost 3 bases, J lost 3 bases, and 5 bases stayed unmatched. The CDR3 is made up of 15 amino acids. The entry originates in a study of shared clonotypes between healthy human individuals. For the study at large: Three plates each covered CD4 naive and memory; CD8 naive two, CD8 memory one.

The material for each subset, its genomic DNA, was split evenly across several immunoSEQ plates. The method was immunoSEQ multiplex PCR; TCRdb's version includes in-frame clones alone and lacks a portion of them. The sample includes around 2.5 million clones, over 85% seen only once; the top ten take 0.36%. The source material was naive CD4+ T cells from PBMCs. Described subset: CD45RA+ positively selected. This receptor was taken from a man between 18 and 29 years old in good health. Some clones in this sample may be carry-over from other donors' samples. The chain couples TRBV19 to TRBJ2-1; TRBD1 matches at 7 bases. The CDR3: CASSMKGASYNEQFF. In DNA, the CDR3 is TGTGCCAGTAGTATGAAGGGGGCGAGCTACAATGAGCAGTTCTTC.